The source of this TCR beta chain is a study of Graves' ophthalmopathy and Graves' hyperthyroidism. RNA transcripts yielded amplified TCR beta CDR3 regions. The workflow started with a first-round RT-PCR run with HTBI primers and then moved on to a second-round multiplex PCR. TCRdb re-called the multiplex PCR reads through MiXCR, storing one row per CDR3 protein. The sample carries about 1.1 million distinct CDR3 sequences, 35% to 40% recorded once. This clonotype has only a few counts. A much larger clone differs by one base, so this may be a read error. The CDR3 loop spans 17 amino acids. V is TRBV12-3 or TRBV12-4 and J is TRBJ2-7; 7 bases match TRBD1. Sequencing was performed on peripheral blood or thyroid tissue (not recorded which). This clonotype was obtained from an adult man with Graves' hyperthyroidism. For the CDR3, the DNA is TGTGCCAGCAGTAGACCGCGAGACAGGGCCTTTACCTACGGGCAGTACTTC. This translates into CASSRPRDRAFTYGQYF.